The rows below give T cell receptor beta chains drawn from one sample of a study of shared T cell receptors in the human thymus. Method: immunoSEQ multiplex PCR; TCRdb's copy keeps in-frame clones and lacks some. The sample carries 500,000 to 750,000 clones, around 89% recorded once. These data were also filed under a second study, of human thymus T cells.

The sequenced sample was thymocytes. These receptors all come from a boy in the first two years of life with a congenital heart defect. Both conserved end residues are part of each CDR3. A D gene is named only where the DNA matches it firmly. The size of a clone is reported for some rows only, either as once, few or many, or as a class for expanded clones.

d_call | j_call | v_call | clone_size | cdr3_nt | cdr3_aa
TRBD2 | TRBJ2-2 | TRBV5-4 | NA | TGTGCCAGCAGCTTGTCCGGGACTAGCGGGAGGGACACCGGGGAGCTGTTTTTT | CASSLSGTSGRDTGELFF
TRBD2 | TRBJ2-1 | TRBV30 | NA | TGTGCCTGCTCTAGCGGGAGTAGGAACAATGAGCAGTTCTTC | CACSSGSRNNEQFF
TRBD2 | TRBJ2-7 | TRBV11-2 | NA | TGTGCCAGCAGCCCGACTAGCGGGATGTACGAGCAGTACTTC | CASSPTSGMYEQYF
NA | TRBJ1-1 | TRBV27 | NA | TGTGCCAGCAGTGACAGGAAAGGGAAGAACACTGAAGCTTTCTTT | CASSDRKGKNTEAFF
NA | TRBJ2-5 | TRBV10-3 | NA | TGTGCCATCAGTGATTCCCTCGGGAGAAAGACCCAGTACTTC | CAISDSLGRKTQYF
TRBD2 | TRBJ2-1 | TRBV5-6 | NA | TGTGCCAGCAGCCCGAGGCCCGGGAGGCCCTCCTACAATGAGCAGTTCTTC | CASSPRPGRPSYNEQFF
NA | TRBJ2-7 | TRBV5-1 | NA | TGCGCCAGCAGCTTGTACCACACAGGGAACCTTTACGAGCAGTACTTC | CASSLYHTGNLYEQYF
NA | TRBJ2-4 | TRBV7-8 | NA | TGTGCCAGCCAGCGATCGGCCCGAGACAACATTCAGTACTTC | CASQRSARDNIQYF
TRBD2 | TRBJ2-7 | TRBV5-1 | NA | TGCGCCAGCAGCCCGCGGCGGTGGGAGGGACCCTACGAGCAGTACTTC | CASSPRRWEGPYEQYF
TRBD2 | TRBJ2-2 | TRBV4-3 | NA | TGCGCCAGCAGCCAAGATCGGGGGTGGAGCGGGAGCGATACCGGGGAGCTGTTTTTT | CASSQDRGWSGSDTGELFF
NA | TRBJ2-2 | TRBV4-3 | NA | TGCGCCAGCAGCCAAGAAACCCTGCGGTCGGGGACCGGGGAGCTGTTTTTT | CASSQETLRSGTGELFF
TRBD2 | TRBJ2-7 | TRBV27 | NA | TGTGCCAGCAGTTTATACGACAGCGGGAGAATCAGCGAGCAGTACTTC | CASSLYDSGRISEQYF
NA | TRBJ2-3 | TRBV4-3 | NA | TGCGCCAGCAGCCAAGGCGGAGGACCGCGGAATACGCAGTATTTT | CASSQGGGPRNTQYF
TRBD2 | TRBJ2-1 | TRBV30 | once | TGTGCCGCAACTAGCGGGGACTACAATGAGCAGTTCTTC | CAATSGDYNEQFF
NA | TRBJ2-2 | TRBV21-1 | NA | TGTGCCAGGACGGGACAGGGAGACCTGAACACCGGGGAGCTGTTTTTT | CARTGQGDLNTGELFF
TRBD1 | TRBJ1-2 | TRBV5-5 | few | TGTGCCAGCAGCGACGGACAGGACGACTATGGCTACACCTTC | CASSDGQDDYGYTF
NA | TRBJ2-2 | TRBV5-6 | few | TGTGCCAGCAGCTTGCAGGAGGAGGCCGGGGAGCTGTTTTTT | CASSLQEEAGELFF
TRBD1 | TRBJ2-5 | TRBV6-1 | NA | TGTGCCAGCAGCAACAGGGGGCGCCAAGAGACCCAGTACTTC | CASSNRGRQETQYF
TRBD1 | TRBJ1-4 | TRBV6-5 | NA | TGTGCCAGTGGCTTGGCAGGGGGCGATGAAAAACTGTTTTTT | CASGLAGGDEKLFF
NA | TRBJ2-7 | TRBV7-2 | few | TGTGCCAGCAGCTTCAAGGACATCTACTCCTACGAGCAGTACTTC | CASSFKDIYSYEQYF
TRBD2 | TRBJ2-2 | TRBV30 | NA | TGTGCCTGGAGAAGGACTAGCGGAGACCCTCGTTTAGCCGGGGAGCTGTTTTTT | CAWRRTSGDPRLAGELFF
TRBD2 | TRBJ2-2 | TRBV30 | NA | TGTGCCTGGAGTCGAGCATGGCGGCTAGCGGGAGTCGCGAACACCGGGGAGCTGTTTTTT | CAWSRAWRLAGVANTGELFF
NA | TRBJ1-2 | TRBV6-1 | NA | TGTGCCAGCAGAGTGAACAGGGATGACGGCTACACCTTC | CASRVNRDDGYTF
TRBD1 | TRBJ2-5 | TRBV11-3 | NA | TGTGCCAGCAGATCCCCGCGACAGGGGGCATCGGAGCAGTACTTC | CASRSPRQGASEQYF
NA | TRBJ2-7 | TRBV11-3 | few | TGTGCCAGCAGCTCCTCCTACGGGCAGTACTTC | CASSSSYGQYF
TRBD1 | TRBJ2-7 | TRBV28 | NA | TGTGCCAGCAGTTTAAGGGACAGGGGAACGTGGGAGCAGTACTTC | CASSLRDRGTWEQYF
NA | TRBJ1-3 | TRBV14 | NA | TGTGCCAGCTGGGGCCTCGAACACTCTGGAAACACCATATATTTT | CASWGLEHSGNTIYF
TRBD2 | TRBJ2-5 | TRBV28 | NA | TGTGCCAGCAGTCCCCGCGGGAGGGTGGAGACCCAGTACTTC | CASSPRGRVETQYF
TRBD2 | TRBJ2-7 | TRBV28 | NA | TGTGCCAGCGTAACTAGCGGGGCAGGGGGGAGGGCCTACGAGCAGTACTTC | CASVTSGAGGRAYEQYF
NA | TRBJ1-5 | TRBV5-8 | NA | TGTGCCAGCAGCCCCGAACAGCTTGACCGGAATCAGCCCCAGCATTTT | CASSPEQLDRNQPQHF
TRBD2 | TRBJ2-1 | TRBV25-1 | NA | TGTGCCAGCAGTGATAGTAGCGGGCGCAATGAGCAGTTCTTC | CASSDSSGRNEQFF
TRBD2 | TRBJ2-5 | TRBV27 | NA | TGTGCCAGCAGTTTAATAGGACTAGCGGGCCCCCAAGAGACCCAGTACTTC | CASSLIGLAGPQETQYF
TRBD1 | TRBJ1-2 | TRBV6-6 | NA | TGTGCCAGCACTGTACAGGGGGCAGACTATGGCTACACCTTC | CASTVQGADYGYTF
TRBD1 | TRBJ1-1 | TRBV28 | NA | TGTGCCAGCAGCCCCCGGGACAGTAGAATGAACACTGAAGCTTTCTTT | CASSPRDSRMNTEAFF
NA | TRBJ2-7 | TRBV11-2 | NA | TGTGCCAGCAGTTACAGAATTCGCTACGAGCAGTACTTC | CASSYRIRYEQYF
TRBD2 | TRBJ2-7 | TRBV28 | NA | TGTGCCAGCAGTTTCTCGACTAGCGGGGTCTCCTACGAGCAGTACTTC | CASSFSTSGVSYEQYF
TRBD2 | TRBJ2-7 | TRBV11-2 | once | TGTGCCAGCAGCTTACGGCCCGGGGGGATCCTCTACGAGCAGTACTTC | CASSLRPGGILYEQYF
NA | TRBJ2-1 | TRBV9 | NA | TGTGCCAGCAGCGGAAGCCCCGTTAGCTCCTACAATGAGCAGTTCTTC | CASSGSPVSSYNEQFF
TRBD1 | TRBJ2-7 | TRBV5-1 | NA | TGCGCCAGCAGGTTTGGACAGGGGGAGCGATGCGAGCAGTACTTC | CASRFGQGERCEQYF
NA | TRBJ2-3 | TRBV7-2 | NA | TGTGCCAGCAGATTATGCTATTACGGGTGGGGCACAGATACGCAGTATTTT | CASRLCYYGWGTDTQYF
NA | TRBJ2-2 | TRBV6-6 | NA | TGTGCCAGCAGCTCGAACAGCCCAGGGGGGGAGCTGTTTTTT | CASSSNSPGGELFF
NA | TRBJ2-5 | TRBV29-1 | NA | TGCAGCGCCTCGTGGGGGCGGAGCAACCAAGAGGCCCAGTACTTC | CSASWGRSNQEAQYF
NA | TRBJ2-1 | TRBV5-6 | NA | TGTGCCAGCAGCCGCGGGCCAGGCGGCCCATACAATGAGCAGTTCTTC | CASSRGPGGPYNEQFF
NA | TRBJ2-3 | TRBV6-5 | NA | TGTGCCAGCAGTTACCTTTGGCGGGGCGAGGCAGATACGCAGTATTTT | CASSYLWRGEADTQYF
NA | TRBJ2-7 | TRBV28 | NA | TGTGCCAGCAGTTTAAGCACACCGGAGAGCTCCTACGAGCAGTACTTC | CASSLSTPESSYEQYF
TRBD2 | TRBJ2-5 | TRBV27 | NA | TGTGCCAGCGGGGGGGGTGGGGAGACCCAGTACTTC | CASGGGGETQYF
TRBD1 | TRBJ1-5 | TRBV7-2 | NA | TGTGCCAGCAGCATCGACAGGGGTCATCAGCCCCAGCATTTT | CASSIDRGHQPQHF
TRBD1 | TRBJ1-2 | TRBV9 | NA | TGTGCCAGCAGCGAGGGGGACAGGAGGAACTCAGGTGGCTACACCTTC | CASSEGDRRNSGGYTF
NA | TRBJ1-2 | TRBV30 | few | TGTGCCGGCTTCACCGGGACATATTCTAACTATGGCTACACCTTC | CAGFTGTYSNYGYTF
NA | TRBJ1-3 | TRBV7-9 | NA | TGTGCCAGCAGCTCCTGCAGACAGGATCTTTCGTCTGGAAACACCATATATTTT | CASSSCRQDLSSGNTIYF
TRBD1 | TRBJ2-7 | TRBV7-9 | NA | TGTGCCAGCAGTTTCTCTGGGACAGTTGCCTACGAGCAGTACTTC | CASSFSGTVAYEQYF
TRBD1 | TRBJ2-7 | TRBV27 | NA | TGTGCCAGCAGTGAGACAGGGGCCTACGTCGAGCAGTACTTC | CASSETGAYVEQYF